The rows below give T cell receptor beta chains drawn from one sample of a study of beta chain features in type 1 diabetes. The method was immunoSEQ multiplex PCR; TCRdb's version includes in-frame clones alone and lacks a portion of them. The sample shows around 190,000 clones, about 13% of them seen only once. The sample consisted of central memory CD4+ T cells from blood. The receptors here all came from a woman between 18 and 29 years old in good health. CDR3s include the opening cysteine and the closing phenylalanine or tryptophan. The D gene is left open where the match is weak. Expanded clones get a size class; other rows say once, few or many, or leave the size out.

abundance	j_gene	d_gene	v_gene	CDR3nt	CDR3aa
NA	TRBJ2-1	NA	TRBV28	TGTGCCAGCAGTTTACGGTGGAATGAGCAGTTCTTC	CASSLRWNEQFF
NA	TRBJ2-5	TRBD2	TRBV5-5	TGTGCCAGCAGCTTGGGGCTAGCGGGAGGCGGGGGAGAGACCCAGTACTTC	CASSLGLAGGGGETQYF
NA	TRBJ2-7	TRBD2	TRBV7-2	TGTGCCAGCAGCCCGCCAAAGCGGGGTACCTACGAGCAGTACTTC	CASSPPKRGTYEQYF
few	TRBJ2-1	NA	TRBV5-4	TGTGCCAGCAGCTCCGACAGACGCTCCTACAATGAGCAGTTCTTC	CASSSDRRSYNEQFF
NA	TRBJ2-7	NA	TRBV7-9	TGTGCCAGCAGCTTCCCTTCATCGGACTTC	CASSFPSSDF
NA	TRBJ2-7	NA	TRBV5-4	TGTGCCAGCAGTTTGAGGTCCGGACAGCTCTACGAGCAGTACTTC	CASSLRSGQLYEQYF
few	TRBJ2-5	TRBD2	TRBV4-1	TGCGCCAGCAGCCAGCTAGCGGGATACCAAGAGACCCAGTACTTC	CASSQLAGYQETQYF
NA	TRBJ1-1	TRBD1	TRBV28	TGTGCCAGCGGCTTATTGACAGGGCGTACAGCTTTCTTT	CASGLLTGRTAFF
NA	TRBJ2-1	TRBD2	TRBV4-2	TGTGCCAGCAGCCACTTCGGGAGGGAGAGCTCCTACAATGAGCAGTTCTTC	CASSHFGRESSYNEQFF
few	TRBJ2-2	NA	TRBV5-1	TGCGCCAGCAGGGCAGAACCGAACACCGGGGAGCTGTTTTTT	CASRAEPNTGELFF
NA	TRBJ1-3	NA	TRBV14	TGTGCCAGCAGCCAACCACGAGGCTCTGGAAACACCATATATTTT	CASSQPRGSGNTIYF
NA	TRBJ2-7	TRBD1	TRBV7-8	TGTGCCAGCAGCTTAGACCCGGGACAGGGGTACGAGCAGTACTTC	CASSLDPGQGYEQYF
NA	TRBJ1-2	NA	TRBV10-3	TGTGCCATCAGTGAAAGCTTCCCCCATTTCAGGACCTTC	CAISESFPHFRTF
NA	TRBJ1-1	NA	TRBV4-2	TGTGCCAGCAGCCAACCAGCCGGGGAGAACACTGAAGCTTTCTTT	CASSQPAGENTEAFF
NA	TRBJ2-2	NA	TRBV7-3	TGTGCCAGCAGCTCAAACAGGGCAACCGGGGAGCTGTTTTTT	CASSSNRATGELFF
few	TRBJ2-3	NA	TRBV2	TGTGCCAGCAGGGTAGGGACTAGCACAGATACGCAGTATTTT	CASRVGTSTDTQYF
few	TRBJ2-2	NA	TRBV30	TGTGCCTGGAGTCTGGGGAGGTCCACCGGGGAGCTGTTTTTT	CAWSLGRSTGELFF
NA	TRBJ1-2	NA	TRBV7-3	TGTGCCAGCAGCTCCCCCCCTTTAGCCGGCTACACCTTC	CASSSPPLAGYTF
NA	TRBJ1-2	NA	TRBV9	TGTGCCAGCAGCTCCAACAATTACTATGGCTACACCTTC	CASSSNNYYGYTF
NA	TRBJ2-1	TRBD2	TRBV6-5	TGTGCCAGCAAACTCACTAGCGGGAGCAATGAGCAGTTCTTC	CASKLTSGSNEQFF
once	TRBJ2-7	TRBD2	TRBV18	TGTGCCAGCTCACCATCGGGCGGGAGTCTCACCTACAAGCAGTACTTC	CASSPSGGSLTYKQYF
NA	TRBJ2-5	NA	TRBV7-2	TGTGCCAGCAGCCTAAGTCACGCTTCCCAAGAGACCCAGTACTTC	CASSLSHASQETQYF
few	TRBJ1-1	NA	TRBV15	TGTGCCACCAGCATACGATACGAGCACACTGAAGCTTTCTTT	CATSIRYEHTEAFF
NA	TRBJ2-5	NA	TRBV7-9	TGTGCCAGCAGCTTGGTGGAGAGTGGAGAGACCCAGTACTTC	CASSLVESGETQYF
NA	TRBJ1-1	NA	TRBV10-3	TGTGCCATCAGGTCTGCAGAAGGGGGGAACACTGAAGCTTTCTTT	CAIRSAEGGNTEAFF
NA	TRBJ2-7	NA	TRBV28	TGTGCCAGCAGTTCAAACTCTGAGCGGAAGCAGTACTTC	CASSSNSERKQYF
NA	TRBJ2-1	TRBD2	TRBV5-1	TGCGCCAGCACCCCAATAGCGGGGGCCTACAATGAGCAGTTCTTC	CASTPIAGAYNEQFF
few	TRBJ2-2	TRBD1	TRBV5-1	TGCGCCAGCAGCTTGGTCCCACAGGGGGACACCGGGGAGCTGTTTTTT	CASSLVPQGDTGELFF
many	TRBJ2-5	NA	TRBV29-1	TGCAGCGTTGAAGATTACCGGGGGACGAACCAAGAGACCCAGTACTTC	CSVEDYRGTNQETQYF
many	TRBJ2-7	NA	TRBV9	TGTGCCAGCAGCGTAGGAAGCGGCTCAACCTACGAGCAGTACTTC	CASSVGSGSTYEQYF
NA	TRBJ1-5	NA	TRBV30	TGTGCCTGGAGTGGGGGAGACAATCAGCCCCAGCATTTT	CAWSGGDNQPQHF
NA	TRBJ2-7	NA	TRBV28	TGTGCCAGCAGTACCCAGGGGTCCTCCTACGAGCAGTACTTC	CASSTQGSSYEQYF
few	TRBJ2-1	TRBD2	TRBV11-2	TGTGCCAGCAGCCTCCACCAAACTAGGGCGGGAGGGGGTAGGGGGCAGTTCTTC	CASSLHQTRAGGGRGQFF
few	TRBJ2-7	NA	TRBV7-2	TGTGCCAGCGGGACGGGGGGCAGCCTCTACGAGCAGTACTTC	CASGTGGSLYEQYF
NA	TRBJ1-4	NA	TRBV5-4	TGTGCCAGCAGCTCAGGACAGAGTAATGAAAAACTGTTTTTT	CASSSGQSNEKLFF
NA	TRBJ2-1	TRBD1	TRBV10-3	TGTGCCATCAGGAGAGGACAGGGGGATGAGCAGTTCTTC	CAIRRGQGDEQFF
NA	TRBJ2-1	NA	TRBV5-1	TGCGCCAGCAGCTTGTCCCTAGGGGACAATGAGCAGTTCTTC	CASSLSLGDNEQFF
few	TRBJ2-5	NA	TRBV18	TGTGCCAGCTCACCACGGTCCGGGAACCAAGAGACCCAGTACTTC	CASSPRSGNQETQYF
few	TRBJ2-5	NA	TRBV18	TGTGCCAGCTCACGGGGGGTCCAAGAGACCCAGTACTTC	CASSRGVQETQYF
NA	TRBJ1-3	TRBD1	TRBV29-1	TGCAGCGTGGGGGACAGGGGGCTAAACACCATATATTTT	CSVGDRGLNTIYF
NA	TRBJ1-1	TRBD1	TRBV14	TGTGCCAGCAGCCGGAGCACAGGGGCTGACACTGAAGCTTTCTTT	CASSRSTGADTEAFF
NA	TRBJ1-5	NA	TRBV15	TGTGCCACCAGCAGAGATGAAGCAGGGCAGCCCCAGCATTTT	CATSRDEAGQPQHF
few	TRBJ1-1	NA	TRBV25-1	TGTGCCAGCAGTGAAAACAGAGACAATCGGAACACTGAAGCTTTCTTT	CASSENRDNRNTEAFF
once	TRBJ1-1	TRBD1	TRBV27	TGTGCCAGCAGTAGCACAGGGGTGAACACTGAAGCTTTCTTT	CASSSTGVNTEAFF
few	TRBJ2-1	TRBD1	TRBV5-4	TGTGCCAGCAGCCCGCCGGGACAGGGGGCGAGCGAGCAGTTCTTC	CASSPPGQGASEQFF
few	TRBJ1-1	NA	TRBV30	TGTGCCTGCCGGGTTAACACTGAAGCTTTCTTT	CACRVNTEAFF
few	TRBJ2-7	TRBD2	TRBV28	TGTGCCAGCAGTCGAGCGGGAGCGGCTCGCGAGCAGTACTTC	CASSRAGAAREQYF
NA	TRBJ1-2	NA	TRBV5-5	TGTGCCAGCAGCACGGGAGCGGGGGCGGGGTATGGCTACACCTTC	CASSTGAGAGYGYTF
NA	TRBJ2-5	NA	TRBV7-8	TGTGCCAGCAGCAGGGACATCCAAGAGACCCAGTACTTC	CASSRDIQETQYF
few	TRBJ2-7	NA	TRBV7-2	TGTGCCAGCAGCGGGCGGACTGCCTCCCACGAGCAGTACTTC	CASSGRTASHEQYF
few	TRBJ2-7	NA	TRBV2	TGTGCCAGCATAGGCGACATTGCCTACGAGCAGTACTTC	CASIGDIAYEQYF
NA	TRBJ2-7	TRBD1	TRBV6-1	TGTGCCAGCAGTACAGGGGGAGGCTACGAGCAGTACTTC	CASSTGGGYEQYF
few	TRBJ1-5	NA	TRBV11-3	TGTGCCAGCAGCTTAGAAAGGGGTAGCAATCAGCCCCAGCATTTT	CASSLERGSNQPQHF
few	TRBJ2-2	TRBD2	TRBV5-1	TGCGCCAGCAGCTGGAACGTACTAGCGGGGGCGAACACCGGGGAGCTGTTTTTT	CASSWNVLAGANTGELFF
NA	TRBJ2-7	TRBD2	TRBV18	TGTGCCAGCTCACCACCGACTAGCGGGAGCAACGAGCAGTACTTC	CASSPPTSGSNEQYF
few	TRBJ2-3	TRBD2	TRBV4-1	TGCGCCAGCAGCCAAGTGGATAGCGGGAGTTTGGCAGATACGCAGTATTTT	CASSQVDSGSLADTQYF
many	TRBJ1-5	NA	TRBV18	TGTGCCAGCTCACCAGGGGAGGGAGCAAATCAGCCCCAGCATTTT	CASSPGEGANQPQHF
few	TRBJ2-5	NA	TRBV19	TGTGCCAGTAGTATATCTGGAGGAGAGACCCAGTACTTC	CASSISGGETQYF
few	TRBJ1-2	NA	TRBV7-3	TGTGCCAGCAGCTTAGGGGCAGGGGCGCGAAGTGGCTACACCTTC	CASSLGAGARSGYTF
few	TRBJ2-2	TRBD1	TRBV11-2	TGTGCCAGCAGCTCCCCGACAGGGTTTACCGGGGAGCTGTTTTTT	CASSSPTGFTGELFF